This is a list of T cell receptor beta chains from one sample in a study of cytomegalovirus exposure and HLA in healthy donors. TCRdb keeps only in-frame clones here, not all; method: immunoSEQ multiplex PCR. The table lists some 200,000 clones, roughly 89% of them singletons, with 0.9% to 1.1% in the top ten. Sequencing used PBMCs. These receptors all come from a woman in her late teens or twenties in good health and CMV-seronegative. CDR3s leave out the opening cysteine and the closing phenylalanine or tryptophan. The D gene is left open where the match is weak.

j_call v_call cdr3_length d_call cdr3_aa
TRBJ2-1 TRBV4-3 15 - ASSQDGDSSSYNEQF
TRBJ2-1 TRBV19 12 TRBD2 ASRGRATYNEQF
TRBJ1-4 TRBV5-5 10 - ASSMDNEKLF
TRBJ1-4 TRBV18 12 TRBD1 ASSSGQPNEKLF
TRBJ1-1 TRBV4-1 11 - ASSQPGDTEAF
TRBJ2-3 TRBV5-6 12 TRBD2 ASRLTSATDTQY
TRBJ2-7 TRBV11-2 12 - ASSLEPGRYEQY
TRBJ2-7 TRBV4-3 16 - ASSQGLVHGEEAGEQY
TRBJ1-5 TRBV6-6 13 - ASTQDGGGNQPQH
TRBJ1-2 TRBV7-3 15 - ASSPGQGPDEVYGYT
TRBJ1-5 TRBV7-9 13 - ASSLAGTGRQPQH
TRBJ2-1 TRBV5-4 18 - ASSWDPGLWGRALYNEQF
TRBJ2-5 TRBV6-6 10 TRBD1 ATGTGLETQY
TRBJ2-1 TRBV14 15 TRBD2 ASSPRLAGGFYNEQF
- TRBV30 12 TRBD1 AWRRGQISYEQY
TRBJ1-1 TRBV27 11 - ASSLTANTEAF
TRBJ2-3 TRBV4-3 12 - ASSQGEGTDTQY
TRBJ1-4 TRBV19 12 - ASNPEQGREKLF
TRBJ2-4 TRBV5-1 14 - ASSNRDIDSKNIQY
- TRBV6-5 14 - ASSYLRGGSSYEQY
TRBJ2-3 TRBV6-5 13 TRBD1 ASRGQGRDTDTQY
TRBJ2-3 TRBV4-1 18 TRBD2 ASSQESNWRGGVGTDTQY
TRBJ1-5 TRBV5-1 14 - ASSPDGTLLDQPQH